This T cell receptor (beta chain) is from a study of blood T cells in healthy people across ages. PCR was performed a second time for roughly 7 to 12 cycles using a sample-barcoded 5' primer and a J-beta primer mix. Sequencing recovered at least 2.5 million CDR3-containing paired-end reads from each sample. TCRdb reanalysed the 5' RACE reads using MiXCR and keeps one entry per CDR3 protein. Of 1.5 million to 2 million distinct CDR3 sequences in the sample, 28% were seen once. This CDR3 has 15 residues. Looked up from germline, CDR1 is MNHEY and CDR2 is SVGAGI. Trimming at V came to 6 bases and at J to 7 bases, leaving 8 bases not matched to a gene.

The sequenced sample was blood. This sequence was found in a woman in her twenties or thirties in good health. This chain connects TRBV6-5 to TRBJ2-1, with 11 bases identical to TRBD1. The CDR3 DNA is TGTGCCAGCAGCCTGGACAGGGGGCCGCCTAATGAGCAGTTCTTC. It specifies CASSLDRGPPNEQFF.